Below, 30 T cell receptor beta chains from the same sample are listed, as sequenced in a study of a mutant IDH1 vaccine in newly diagnosed glioma. TCRdb's copy holds only in-frame clones and misses some; the assay was immunoSEQ multiplex PCR. The profile shows around 57,000 clones, about 88% of them singletons. Antigens for these TCRs are unknown. Time point given: week 11, during vaccination. The investigators gave 300 ug of mutant IDH1 20-mer peptide in each vaccine dose, together with topical imiquimod. Sequencing was performed on PBMCs, taken from a glioma patient whose treatment included an IDH1 peptide vaccine. These receptors all come from a man in his forties with glioma.

The chain carries TRBV4-3 and TRBJ2-1; D might be TRBD2 (5 bases). The CDR3 sequence is 16 residues long. V was shortened by 0 bases and J by 4 bases, with 13 bases between the two germline ends. Germline V gene sequence: CDR1 LGHNA, CDR2 YSLEER. The CDR3 region has the DNA TGCGCCAGCAGCCAAGATCGGCTAGCACCTTACAATGAGCAGTTCTTC. Amino acids: CASSQDRLAPYNEQFF.

This rearrangement joins TRBV5-1 to TRBJ2-2; a possible D gene is TRBD2 (7 bases). The germline V gene has CDR1 SGHRS and CDR2 YFSETQ. The CDR3 contains 14 residues. Deletions cut 6 bases from V and 3 bases from J, with 12 bases between. This CDR3 reads CASTPGGHTGELFF. DNA for the CDR3: TGCGCCAGCACCCCGGGGGGCCACACCGGGGAGCTGTTTTTT.

The rearrangement uses TRBV7-9 and TRBJ2-5; possibly TRBD2 for D (6 bases). Trimming took 3 bases from V and 0 from J, leaving 8 bases between them. Germline V gives CDR1 SEHNR, CDR2 FQNEAQ (reference sequence). The CDR3 runs to 14 residues. The DNA for the CDR3 is TGTGCCAGCAGCTTCAGCGGGTACCAAGAGACCCAGTACTTC. This codes for CASSFSGYQETQYF. The variable domain in full, with the rest retrieved from reference TRBV7-9 and TRBJ2-5, is DTGVSQNPRHKITKRGQNVTFRCDPISEHNRLYWYRQTLGQGPEFLTYFQNEAQLEKSRLLSDRFSAERPKGSFSTLEIQRTEQGDSAMYLCASSFSGYQETQYFGPGTRLLVL.

The rearrangement joins TRBV19 to TRBJ2-2, with D perhaps matching TRBD1 or TRBD2 (5 bases each). This CDR3 is 15 amino acids long. Between the trimmed V and J ends, which lost 6 bases and 8 bases, there was a span of 19 bases. In germline, CDR1 is LNHDA, CDR2 SQIVND (reference sequence). CDR3 DNA sequence: TGTGCCAGTAGGATGGGACCCCACAGCCCGGGGGAGCTGTTTTTT. Residues: CASRMGPHSPGELFF.

The chain is built from TRBV6-5 and TRBJ2-1; D remains unclear. From germline, CDR1 is MNHEY and CDR2 SVGAGI. The V gene lost 5 bases and the J gene lost 7 bases, with 15 bases spanning the gap. The CDR3 loop spans 14 amino acids. This chain's CDR3 is CASSRSLQENEQFF. The DNA of the CDR3 is TGTGCCAGCAGTCGATCCCTTCAGGAGAATGAGCAGTTCTTC.

The chain recombines TRBV18 with TRBJ1-4; 9 bases line up with TRBD1. The CDR3 has 17 amino acids. V was pared by 4 bases and J by 5 bases, with 11 bases of the junction left unmatched. In germline, CDR1 is KGHSH, CDR2 LQKENI. CDR3 sequence: CASSQTGTGTGNEKLFF. The CDR3 bases are TGTGCCAGCTCACAAACTGGAACCGGGACAGGGAATGAAAAACTGTTTTTT. The entire variable domain, with the rest obtained from reference TRBV18 and TRBJ1-4, is as follows: NAGVMQNPRHLVRRRGQEARLRCSPMKGHSHVYWYRQLPEEGLKFMVYLQKENIIDESGMPKERFSAEFPKEGPSILRIQQVVRGDSAAYFCASSQTGTGTGNEKLFFGSGTQLSVL.

This rearrangement joins TRBV19 to TRBJ1-1, with 8 bases matching TRBD1. The germline V gene encodes CDR1 LNHDA and CDR2 SQIVND (reference sequence). The CDR3 has 16 amino acids. V shed 0 bases and J 5 bases; nucleotides not matched to a gene: 8. The CDR3 reads CASSIEGRGRGTEAFF. The CDR3 DNA is TGTGCCAGTAGTATAGAGGGCAGGGGGCGAGGGACTGAAGCTTTCTTT. Drawing the rest from reference TRBV19 and TRBJ1-1, the complete variable domain is DGGITQSPKYLFRKEGQNVTLSCEQNLNHDAMYWYRQDPGQGLRLIYYSQIVNDFQKGDIAEGYSVSREKKESFPLTVTSAQKNPTAFYLCASSIEGRGRGTEAFFGQGTRLTVV.

The rearrangement joins TRBV2 to TRBJ2-3; TRBD1 agrees at 9 bases. Unmatched junction bases numbered 7, after V lost 2 bases and J lost 7 bases. Germline V gene sequence: CDR1 SNHLY, CDR2 FYNNEI. This CDR3 is 15 amino acids long. The CDR3 bases are TGTGCCAGCAGTGAAACCCGGACAGGGGCTAATACGCAGTATTTT. Its protein is CASSETRTGANTQYF. The whole variable domain, filled in from reference TRBV2 and TRBJ2-3, reads EPEVTQTPSHQVTQMGQEVILRCVPISNHLYFYWYRQILGQKVEFLVSFYNNEISEKSEIFDDQFSVERPDGSNFTLKIRSTKLEDSAMYFCASSETRTGANTQYFGPGTRLTVL.

V usage is TRBV11-2 and J usage is TRBJ2-7; 9 bases agree with TRBD1. CDR1 and CDR2 (germline): SGHAT, FQNNGV. CDR3 length equals 17 residues. V lost 1 base, J lost 6 bases, and 13 bases stayed unmatched. CDR3 loop: CASSLGVWGDRAFEQYV. As DNA, the CDR3 is TGTGCCAGCAGCTTAGGGGTGTGGGGGGACAGGGCCTTCGAGCAGTACGTC.

The gene calls are TRBV29-1 and TRBJ1-2, with D uncertain. The CDR3 runs 12 residues. V shed 5 bases and J shed 5 bases, with 12 bases lying between them. CDR1 and CDR2 from the germline V gene are SQVTM and ANQGSEA. The CDR3 loop reads CSVSDTGYGYTF. The DNA of the CDR3 is TGCAGCGTTAGCGACACTGGATATGGCTACACCTTC. Full variable domain (remainder filled in from reference TRBV29-1 and TRBJ1-2): SAVISQKPSRDICQRGTSLTIQCQVDSQVTMMFWYRQQPGQSLTLIATANQGSEATYESGFVIDKFPISRPNLTFSTLTVSNMSPEDSSIYLCSVSDTGYGYTFGSGTRLTVV.

CDR3 region: CASRLTGRVMNTEAFF. CDR3 sequence (DNA): TGTGCCAGCAGGTTGACAGGGCGGGTGATGAACACTGAAGCTTTCTTT. This chain links TRBV28 with TRBJ1-1; 7 nucleotides match TRBD1. V lost 6 bases and J lost 0; bases outside the gene matches: 10. The CDR3 is 16 amino acids. Germline assignment: CDR1 MDHEN and CDR2 SYDVKM. The full variable domain, rest sourced from reference TRBV28 and TRBJ1-1, is DVKVTQSSRYLVKRTGEKVFLECVQDMDHENMFWYRQDPGLGLRLIYFSYDVKMKEKGDIPEGYSVSREKKERFSLILESASTNQTSMYLCASRLTGRVMNTEAFFGQGTRLTVV.

This clone was recorded only once. J is TRBJ2-5 and V is TRBV7-9; D call uncertain. CDR1 SEHNR and CDR2 FQNEAQ come from the germline V gene (reference sequence). Trimming took off 6 bases at V and 0 bases at J, with 5 bases between the two ends. This CDR3 contains 12 residues. CDR3 protein: CASSPNQETQYF. In nucleotides, the CDR3 is TGTGCCAGCAGTCCGAACCAAGAGACCCAGTACTTC.

Only one count was recorded for this clone. The CDR3 nucleotides read TGTGCAGGTGGCGGGGAGTCCTACAATGAGCAGTTCTTC. It yields the protein CAGGGESYNEQFF. The V call is TRBV5-4, the J call TRBJ2-1, with D tentatively TRBD2 (6 bases). CDR3 size: 13 residues. CDR1 and CDR2 from the germline V gene are SGHNT and YYREEE (reference sequence).

The chain joins TRBV19 to TRBJ1-5; 9 nucleotides agree with TRBD1. CDR3 length: 16 residues. V lost 6 bases and J lost 2; bases outside the gene matches: 8. Germline lookup yields CDR1 LNHDA and CDR2 SQIVND (reference sequence). The CDR3 loop is CASRATGGTGNQPQHF. For the CDR3, the DNA is TGTGCCAGTAGGGCGACAGGGGGTACTGGCAATCAGCCCCAGCATTTT.

This clone showed up just a few times. The J gene is TRBJ2-6, the V gene TRBV10-3; D could derive from TRBD1 or TRBD2 (7 bases each). The CDR3 consists of 16 residues. V was cut by 3 bases and J by 2 bases, with 11 bases left in between. Germline loops: CDR1 ENHRY, CDR2 SYGVKD. Here the CDR3 DNA reads TGTGCCATCAGTGACAGGGGGGGCACTGGGGCCAACGTCCTGACTTTC. Translated, it gives CAISDRGGTGANVLTF.

The chain uses TRBV29-1 and TRBJ2-5, with a weak D call TRBD1 (5 bases). This CDR3 is built from 12 residues. V gave up 5 bases and J gave up 4 bases, with 11 bases separating them. The germline V gene has CDR1 SQVTM and CDR2 ANQGSEA. CDR3 sequence: CSVQTDGETQYF. CDR3 bases: TGCAGCGTTCAGACAGACGGAGAGACCCAGTACTTC. The full variable domain, rest sourced from reference TRBV29-1 and TRBJ2-5, is SAVISQKPSRDICQRGTSLTIQCQVDSQVTMMFWYRQQPGQSLTLIATANQGSEATYESGFVIDKFPISRPNLTFSTLTVSNMSPEDSSIYLCSVQTDGETQYFGPGTRLLVL.

The chain carries TRBV2 and TRBJ1-2, with 9 bases lining up with TRBD1. J gave up 5 bases and V 8 bases, and 6 bases lay outside the gene matches. Germline-derived CDR1 and CDR2 are SNHLY and FYNNEI. CDR3 length equals 13 residues. The CDR3 spells CASLGQGRYGYTF. CDR3 bases: TGTGCCAGCCTGGGACAGGGAAGATATGGCTACACCTTC.

The gene calls are TRBV14 and TRBJ2-1; possibly TRBD1 or TRBD2 for D (6 bases each). The germline V gene has CDR1 SGHDN and CDR2 FVKESK. The germline V and J ends were trimmed by 3 bases and 7 bases, with 10 bases remaining between them. The CDR3 runs to 13 residues. DNA of the CDR3: TGTGCCAGCAGCCAGACGGGGGCGAATGAGCAGTTCTTC. Translated, it gives CASSQTGANEQFF.

The chain has TRBV28 and TRBJ1-2, with 8 bases that match TRBD1. The CDR3 has 14 residues. Germline lookup yields CDR1 MDHEN and CDR2 SYDVKM. V shed 7 bases, J shed 4 bases, and the junction held 8 bases outside the gene matches. The CDR3 region has the DNA TGTGCCAGCACGTCCCTCGGACAGGGCTATGGCTACACCTTC. Amino acid sequence: CASTSLGQGYGYTF.

This clone has only a few counts. The J gene is TRBJ1-1, the V gene TRBV5-1; 8 bases line up with TRBD1. The CDR3 is 14 amino acids. After removal of 3 bases from V and 1 base from J, the junction contained 2 bases not matched to a gene. Germline V gene sequence: CDR1 SGHRS, CDR2 YFSETQ. DNA of the CDR3: TGCGCCAGCAGCTCCGGACAGGGGAACACTGAAGCTTTCTTT. Residues: CASSSGQGNTEAFF.

The chain employs TRBV6-6 and TRBJ2-4; D not certain. This CDR3 spans 14 amino acids. Germline loops: CDR1 MNHNY, CDR2 SVGAGI (reference sequence). Trimming left V 1 base short and J 9 bases short, with 13 bases between. The CDR3 DNA sequence: TGTGCCAGCAGTTACTGGTCAGCCGATGGCATTCAGTACTTC. It codes for CASSYWSADGIQYF.

A single count supports this clone. The chain is built from TRBV28 and TRBJ1-5, with 9 bases aligning to TRBD1. V shed 6 bases and J 5 bases; nucleotides not matched to a gene: 11. There are 16 residues in the CDR3. CDR1 MDHEN and CDR2 SYDVKM come from the germline V gene. The CDR3 DNA follows: TGTGCCAGCAGATCTGTGACAGGGGGGTGGCATCAGCCCCAGCATTTT. Encoded protein: CASRSVTGGWHQPQHF.

The CDR3 region has the DNA TGTGCCTGGAGTCAGACAGGTACTGAAGCTTTCTTT. Translation: CAWSQTGTEAFF. The chain couples TRBV30 to TRBJ1-1; D might be TRBD1 (6 bases). In germline, CDR1 is GTSNPN, CDR2 SVGIG (reference sequence). The CDR3 consists of 12 residues. V was trimmed by 2 bases and J by 5 bases, leaving 9 bases between them.

This chain's CDR3 is CASSVLFAVETQYF. The CDR3 DNA reads TGTGCCAGCAGTGTACTGTTTGCGGTAGAGACCCAGTACTTC. This chain uses TRBV6-1 with TRBJ2-5; no clear D gene. CDR1 and CDR2 (germline): MNHNS, SASEGT. The V and J ends lost 4 bases and 4 bases respectively, with 13 bases between them. CDR3 length: 14 amino acids.

The rearrangement joins TRBV18 to TRBJ1-1, with 7 bases lining up with TRBD1. The CDR3 is made up of 16 amino acids. Trimming at V came to 2 bases and at J to 1 base, leaving 7 bases not matched to a gene. Germline V gene lookup returns CDR1 KGHSH and CDR2 LQKENI. CDR3 sequence (DNA): TGTGCCAGCTCACCAGTCGGGGCAGGGGGGAACACTGAAGCTTTCTTT. It is translated as CASSPVGAGGNTEAFF.

A note on this clone: The identical CDR3 is also encoded by other nucleotide sequences in the sample. The chain combines TRBV19 with TRBJ2-3; the D is unclear. This CDR3 comprises 14 residues. The V and J ends lost 7 bases and 3 bases respectively, with 14 bases between them. The germline V gene encodes CDR1 LNHDA and CDR2 SQIVND (reference sequence). The CDR3 coding sequence is TGTGCCAGTAAAACCGGCCTCGGGACAGATACGCAGTATTTT. Protein sequence: CASKTGLGTDTQYF.

The genes are TRBV9 and TRBJ1-1; D not resolved. Germline CDR1 is SGDLS and CDR2 is YYNGEE. This CDR3 has 13 residues. V lost 0 bases and J 4 bases, leaving 7 bases between the germline ends. The CDR3 DNA reads TGTGCCAGCAGCGTAGTCGCCGGCACTGAAGCTTTCTTT. Protein product: CASSVVAGTEAFF.

The CDR3 DNA reads as TGTGCCATCAGCCAAACTAGCGGGATCTACAATGAGCAGTTCTTC. Its translation: CAISQTSGIYNEQFF. V and J are TRBV10-3 and TRBJ2-1; 10 nucleotides align to TRBD2. V gave up 6 bases and J gave up 3 bases; unmatched junction bases: 5. Germline CDR1 and CDR2: ENHRY and SYGVKD. This CDR3 comprises 15 residues.

The chain couples TRBV7-2 to TRBJ2-1, with TRBD2 matching 9 bases. The junction had 2 bases not matched to a gene; V was cut back by 6 bases and J by 2 bases. This CDR3 is 14 amino acids long. Germline loops: CDR1 SGHTA, CDR2 FQGNSA. CDR3 nucleotides: TGTGCCAGCAGAGCGGGAGGAGCCTACAATGAGCAGTTCTTC. This codes for CASRAGGAYNEQFF.

The gene calls are TRBV7-2 and TRBJ2-7; a weak D match, TRBD2 (6 bases). Germline CDR1 and CDR2: SGHTA and FQGNSA. With 1 base removed from V and 6 bases from J, the gap between germline ends came to 16 bases. The CDR3 has 15 amino acids. The CDR3 spells CASSLEGLTSLEQYF. In nucleotides, the CDR3 is TGTGCCAGCAGCTTAGAGGGACTCACGAGCCTCGAGCAGTACTTC.